The rows below give T cell receptor beta chains drawn from one sample of a study of T cells in Graves' hyperthyroidism and ophthalmopathy. TCRdb redid the calling of the multiplex PCR reads with MiXCR, one entry per CDR3 protein. The data contain 160,000 or so distinct CDR3 sequences, roughly 9.4% of them singletons. The sequenced sample consisted of blood. Source of these receptors: a woman aged 18-29 years with Graves' hyperthyroidism that later progressed to Graves' ophthalmopathy. The CDR3 runs from the conserved cysteine through the conserved F or W. Fields, in order: CDR3 length, J gene, V gene, clone size, D gene, CDR3 protein, CDR3 DNA. D genes are given only for firm matches. Clone size is given for some rows only: seen once, a few or many times, or a class if the clone is expanded.

>18|TRBJ2-7|TRBV2|many|-
CASSELPPSTLYSNEQYF
TGTGCCAGCAGTGAACTGCCCCCTTCGACGCTCTATAGCAACGAGCAGTACTTC
>15|TRBJ2-1|TRBV27|many|TRBD2
CASSRTSGGYNEQFF
TGTGCCAGCAGTCGGACTAGCGGGGGATACAATGAGCAGTTCTTC
>16|TRBJ1-1|TRBV3-1|many|TRBD1
CASSQTRTGENTEAFF
TGTGCCAGCAGCCAAACGAGGACAGGGGAGAACACTGAAGCTTTCTTT
>16|TRBJ1-5|TRBV7-2|many|-
CASSLWWGRENQPQHF
TGTGCCAGCAGCTTATGGTGGGGGCGGGAAAATCAGCCCCAGCATTTT
>15|TRBJ1-4|TRBV12-3/TRBV12-4|many|TRBD1
CASRPPGTENEKLFF
TGTGCCAGCAGGCCGCCCGGGACAGAGAATGAAAAACTGTTTTTT
>15|TRBJ2-1|TRBV30|few|TRBD2
CAWALASGGATEQFF
TGTGCCTGGGCCCTAGCTAGCGGGGGGGCCACTGAGCAGTTCTTC
>12|TRBJ2-5|TRBV2|many|-
CASSVPKETQYF
TGTGCCAGCAGTGTACCAAAAGAGACCCAGTACTTC
>11|TRBJ2-3|TRBV2|many|TRBD1
CASSTGVTQYF
TGTGCCAGCAGCACAGGGGTTACGCAGTATTTT
>15|TRBJ2-7|TRBV4-2|-|-
CASSQKGDGGNEQYF
TGTGCCAGCAGCCAGAAAGGGGATGGGGGCAACGAGCAGTACTTC
>15|TRBJ2-7|TRBV5-6|many|-
CASSLGREFAYEQYF
TGTGCCAGCAGCTTGGGGAGGGAATTCGCCTACGAGCAGTACTTC
>15|TRBJ1-2|TRBV14|many|-
CASSLGMWGAHGYTF
TGTGCCAGCAGCCTCGGGATGTGGGGGGCGCATGGCTACACCTTC
>13|TRBJ2-1|TRBV20-1|many|TRBD2
CSAGQGLAVEQFF
TGCAGTGCAGGCCAGGGACTAGCGGTTGAGCAGTTCTTC
>15|TRBJ2-7|TRBV18|-|TRBD2
CASSPPGLAERKQYF
TGTGCCAGCTCACCACCAGGACTAGCGGAGAGGAAGCAGTACTTC
>14|TRBJ2-3|TRBV12-3/TRBV12-4|many|TRBD1
CASSLTQGADTQYF
TGTGCCAGCAGTTTAACACAGGGGGCAGATACGCAGTATTTT
>16|TRBJ2-7|TRBV6-5|many|TRBD1
CASSYLPGQGLGEQYF
TGTGCCAGCAGTTACTTACCGGGACAGGGTCTGGGTGAGCAGTACTTC
>18|TRBJ1-1|TRBV18|many|-
CASSPLSDKGSMNTEAFF
TGTGCCAGCTCACCACTTAGCGACAAGGGGTCCATGAACACTGAAGCTTTCTTT
>16|TRBJ2-3|TRBV3-1|few|TRBD2
CASSPLAGARTDTQYF
TGTGCCAGCAGCCCACTAGCGGGGGCCCGCACAGATACGCAGTATTTT
>12|TRBJ1-2|TRBV24-1|many|-
CATSERYYGYTF
TGTGCCACCAGTGAGCGTTACTATGGCTACACCTTC
>13|TRBJ2-3|TRBV10-3|-|TRBD2
CAINAGRADTQYF
TGTGCCATCAACGCCGGGAGGGCGGATACGCAGTATTTT
>14|TRBJ1-1|TRBV29-1|few|-
CSVAPTGTDTEAFF
TGCAGCGTTGCCCCGACAGGAACCGACACTGAAGCTTTCTTT